Included here is one T cell receptor (beta chain) sequence, with context. The target antigen is unknown. Using immunoSEQ multiplex PCR, the repertoire was profiled, and TCRdb retains in-frame clones only, with some absent. The sample has 45,000 to 65,000 clones; 80% to 95% are singletons. The record originates from a study of cytomegalovirus exposure and HLA in healthy donors. General study results and limits: Reported results showed that the classifier diagnosed cytomegalovirus status with high specificity and sensitivity. According to the study, 180 or so TCR beta chains were cytomegalovirus-associated.

Germline CDR1 reads LNHDA; CDR2 reads SQIVND (reference sequence). V was clipped by 9 bases and J by 7 bases; unmatched bases: 12. The CDR3 has 14 residues. The origin of this receptor is a man between 18 and 29 years old in good health and CMV-seronegative. The sequencing sample was made of PBMCs. The V gene is TRBV19, the J gene TRBJ1-5; 7 bases map to TRBD1. The CDR3 region is CASRLGQQRQPQHF. The CDR3 DNA follows: TGTGCCAGCAGACTGGGACAGCAACGCCAGCCCCAGCATTTT.